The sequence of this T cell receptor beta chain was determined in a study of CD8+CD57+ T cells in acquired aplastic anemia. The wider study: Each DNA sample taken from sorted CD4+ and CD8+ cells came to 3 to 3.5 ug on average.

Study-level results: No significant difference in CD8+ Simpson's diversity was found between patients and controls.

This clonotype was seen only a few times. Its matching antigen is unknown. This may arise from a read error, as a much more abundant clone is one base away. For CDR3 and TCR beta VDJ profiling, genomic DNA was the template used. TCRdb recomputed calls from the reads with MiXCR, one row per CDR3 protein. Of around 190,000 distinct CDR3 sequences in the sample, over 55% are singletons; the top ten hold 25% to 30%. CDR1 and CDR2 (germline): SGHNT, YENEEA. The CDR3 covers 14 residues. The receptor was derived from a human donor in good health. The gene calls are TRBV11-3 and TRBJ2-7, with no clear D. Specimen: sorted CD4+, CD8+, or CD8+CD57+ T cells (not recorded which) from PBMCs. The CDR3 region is CASSLDLDLYEQCF. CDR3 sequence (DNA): TGTGCCAGCAGCTTAGATCTTGACCTATACGAGCAGTGCTTC.